What follows describes a single T cell receptor beta chain. Antigen specificity is unknown. The CDR3 is 15 amino acids. The germline gives CDR1 LNHDA, CDR2 SQIVND (reference sequence). V was cut by 6 bases and J by 3 bases, with 17 bases left in between. The record originates from a study of post-analysis software for immune sequencing data. Study in general: Recorded disease courses covered relapsing-remitting, secondary progressive and progressive-relapsing multiple sclerosis. Some patients had no subtype annotation. Study-wide findings and caveats: Samples from a shared batch, those prepared together, strongly co-clustered by F measure. Elevated frequency relative to controls characterized 4 or 5 TRBV segments in patients, TRBV5-6, TRBV5-1 and TRBV20-1 among them.

Each TCR beta cDNA library carried unique molecular identifiers. TCRdb independently ran MiXCR on the PCR reads; one entry per CDR3 protein. The profile covers approximately 250,000 distinct CDR3 sequences, with 36% appearing a single time and around 4.8% taken by the ten largest. The receptor's source is a girl between 5 and 17 years old with multiple sclerosis. The chain carries TRBV19 and TRBJ1-2; tentative D call: TRBD1 (5 bases). The sequenced sample consisted of blood. The CDR3 protein is CASSLDRDLHYGYTF. The CDR3 DNA reads as TGTGCCAGTAGCCTCGACCGGGACCTTCACTATGGCTACACCTTC.